One and the same sample provided the 17 T cell receptor beta chains below, sequenced in a study of blood T cell repertoires in COVID-19 (TCRdb year 2020). Libraries were made using the immunoSEQ multiplex PCR assay. TCRdb holds this immuneACCESS table with in-frame rearrangements only. Some clones are missing; in checked studies, unresolved V genes explain under half, and the rest has no known cause. The sample records about 220,000 clones, about 82% of which are singletons. 2.4% of the sample belongs to the ten largest clones. The material sequenced was peripheral blood. These receptors were obtained from a woman in her sixties or seventies with COVID-19, enrolled during active disease.

The chain recombines TRBV7-2 with TRBJ1-1; possible D gene TRBD1, 5 bases. V lost 3 bases and J lost 2, with 16 bases in between. The CDR3 is made up of 16 amino acids. Germline CDR1 and CDR2: SGHTA and FQGNSA. CDR3 residues: CASSFFGGRSNTEAFF. Here the CDR3 DNA reads TGTGCCAGCAGCTTTTTCGGGGGTCGGTCCAACACTGAAGCTTTCTTT.

This chain connects TRBV5-1 to TRBJ2-2, with a tentative D call TRBD2 (6 bases). Trimming took 0 bases from V and 9 from J, leaving 27 bases between them. This CDR3 spans 19 amino acids. Germline CDR1 reads SGHRS; CDR2 reads YFSETQ. The CDR3 coding sequence is TGCGCCAGCAGCTTGGCCCCCTTGACCCTACTAGCTCAACCCCGGGAGCTGTTTTTT. This sequence encodes CASSLAPLTLLAQPRELFF.

The J gene is TRBJ1-5, the V gene TRBV5-6; TRBD1 aligns across 10 bases. In germline, CDR1 is SGHDT, CDR2 YYEEEE. Losses at the gene ends were 3 bases for V and 3 bases for J; bases not matched to a gene: 12. The CDR3 has 18 amino acids. CDR3 protein: CASSSFLRDRGNNQPQHF. The CDR3, as DNA: TGTGCCAGCAGCTCATTTCTCCGGGACAGGGGAAACAATCAGCCCCAGCATTTT.

The chain recombines TRBV7-2 with TRBJ2-7; 7 nucleotides agree with TRBD2. CDR3 length: 16 amino acids. Germline V gene lookup returns CDR1 SGHTA and CDR2 FQGNSA. V dropped 5 bases and J dropped 7; count of bases not matched to a gene: 17. The DNA of the CDR3 is TGTGCCAGCAGCCCCCGGAGTTGGGCGGGAGCGAATGAGCAGTACTTC. Translated: CASSPRSWAGANEQYF.

Many counts were recorded for this clone. The chain carries TRBV7-8 and TRBJ1-6, with D possibly TRBD1 on 6 matching bases. The germline CDR1 and CDR2 sequences are SGHVS and FQNEAQ. V was shortened by 4 bases and J by 13 bases, with 20 bases between the two germline ends. This CDR3 contains 15 residues. The CDR3 nucleotides read TGTGCCAGCAGCTACCCTTCAGGGGCCCCCGGGCCCCTCCACTTT. Translating gives CASSYPSGAPGPLHF.

This clone was detected only a few times. V usage is TRBV4-3 and J usage is TRBJ2-6; TRBD1 is a possible D gene (6 bases). Trimming removed 2 bases from V and 2 bases from J, with 22 bases in between. Germline values: CDR1 LGHNA, CDR2 YSLEER. The CDR3 spans 20 residues. CDR3 nucleotide sequence: TGCGCCAGCAGCCAACGGAACCTTACAGGGTTTGTGACTGGGGCCAACGTCCTGACTTTC. This sequence encodes CASSQRNLTGFVTGANVLTF.

V usage is TRBV4-2 and J usage is TRBJ2-5; TRBD2 matches at 11 bases. Trimming removed 2 bases from V and 4 bases from J; junction bases left unmatched: 0. Germline V gives CDR1 LGHNA, CDR2 YNFKEQ. The CDR3 is 14 residues long. Here the CDR3 DNA reads TGTGCCAGCAGCCAAACTAGCGGGGGAGAGACCCAGTACTTC. Protein sequence: CASSQTSGGETQYF.

This chain's CDR3 is CASSQVQGTGEKLFF. The CDR3 DNA sequence: TGCGCCAGCAGCCAAGTACAGGGCACTGGAGAAAAACTGTTTTTT. The gene calls are TRBV4-3 and TRBJ1-4; D possibly corresponds to TRBD1 (6 bases). V lost 1 base and J 8 bases, leaving 14 bases between the germline ends. The V gene's germline CDR1 is LGHNA and CDR2 YSLEER. The CDR3 totals 15 residues.

In its sample, this clone was seen a few times. This chain connects TRBV28 to TRBJ1-2; the match to TRBD1 covers 8 bases. The CDR3 sequence is 14 residues long. Germline trimming cut 5 bases from V and 0 bases from J; bases unmatched to any gene: 2. Germline CDR1 reads MDHEN; CDR2 reads SYDVKM. In DNA, the CDR3 is TGTGCCAGCAGTGGGACAGGAGCTAACTATGGCTACACCTTC. Protein product: CASSGTGANYGYTF.

The gene calls are TRBV3-1 (or the pseudogene TRBV3-2) and TRBJ2-2, with 8 bases aligning to TRBD1. This CDR3 has 15 residues. V gave up 4 bases and J gave up 5 bases; unmatched junction bases: 6. CDR1 and CDR2 from the germline V gene are LGHDT and YNNKEL (reference sequence). CDR3 nucleotides: TGTGCCAGCAGCCGGACAGGGAGTAATACCGGGGAGCTGTTTTTT. This sequence encodes CASSRTGSNTGELFF.

The genes are TRBV7-6 and TRBJ1-1; possible D gene TRBD1, 6 bases. From germline, CDR1 is SGHVS and CDR2 FNYEAQ. V lost 3 bases, J lost 2 bases, and 10 bases lay in between. This CDR3 has 14 amino acids. The CDR3 sequence: CASSFGTQNTEAFF. For the CDR3, the DNA is TGTGCCAGCAGCTTCGGGACACAAAACACTGAAGCTTTCTTT.

This clone was detected only a few times. This chain connects TRBV13 to TRBJ2-1; a possible D gene is TRBD2 (5 bases). Looked up from germline, CDR1 is PRHDT and CDR2 is FYEKMQ (reference sequence). The length of the CDR3 is 16 residues. Trimming removed 3 bases at V and 12 bases at J, with 24 bases between. CDR3 nucleotide sequence: TGTGCCAGCAGCTTGCATACCCCCTTGGCGGGCCCTTCGCAGTTCTTC. This translates into CASSLHTPLAGPSQFF.

The rearrangement links TRBV6-2 or TRBV6-3 to TRBJ2-7; 7 nucleotides line up with TRBD2. CDR1 and CDR2 from the germline V gene are MNHEY and SVGEGT. This CDR3 is built from 16 residues. V trimming: 6 bases; J trimming: 2 bases; junction bases outside the gene matches: 13. CDR3 sequence (DNA): TGTGCCAGCAGCCCCCGGGGGACTACCAACACCTACGAGCAGTACTTC. It is translated as CASSPRGTTNTYEQYF.

The chain links TRBV11-2 to TRBJ2-5, with 7 bases fitting TRBD1. Losses at the gene ends were 6 bases for V and 4 bases for J; bases not matched to a gene: 5. CDR3 size: 13 residues. Germline loops: CDR1 SGHAT, CDR2 FQNNGV. The CDR3 protein is CASSLQGRETQYF. The CDR3 nucleotides read TGTGCCAGCAGTCTACAGGGGAGAGAGACCCAGTACTTC. Filled out from reference TRBV11-2 and TRBJ2-5, the complete variable domain reads EAGVAQSPRYKIIEKRQSVAFWCNPISGHATLYWYQQILGQGPKLLIQFQNNGVVDDSQLPKDRFSAERLKGVDSTLKIQPAKLEDSAVYLCASSLQGRETQYFGPGTRLLVL.

The J gene is TRBJ1-2, the V gene TRBV12-5, with D unclear. The CDR3 extends over 15 amino acids. Germline V gene data show CDR1 as LGHNT and CDR2 as FRNRAP. V was trimmed by 9 bases and J by 0 bases, leaving 17 bases between them. CDR3 amino acids: CASPRGGSANYGYTF. In DNA, the CDR3 is TGTGCTAGCCCCCGAGGCGGGTCGGCTAACTATGGCTACACCTTC.

The chain employs TRBV5-4 and TRBJ2-7; 9 nucleotides align to TRBD2. This CDR3 is 15 amino acids long. From germline, CDR1 is SGHNT and CDR2 YYREEE (reference sequence). J gave up 2 bases and V 0 bases, and 3 bases lay outside the gene matches. CDR3: CASSLGGREAYEQYF. Here the CDR3 DNA reads TGTGCCAGCAGCTTGGGCGGGAGGGAGGCCTACGAGCAGTACTTC.

The genes are TRBV15 and TRBJ1-1; D not resolved. CDR3 length equals 15 residues. Germline CDR1 reads LNHNV; CDR2 reads YYDKDF (reference sequence). Trimming shortened V by 0 bases and J by 1 base, and 9 bases separated the two germline ends. This chain's CDR3 is CATSRDAETNTEAFF. CDR3 coding DNA: TGTGCCACCAGCAGAGACGCGGAGACGAACACTGAAGCTTTCTTT.